This entry lists 3 T cell receptor beta chains sequenced from one sample in a study of early T cells in non-severe SARS-CoV-2 infection. TCRdb redid the calling of the 5' RACE reads with MiXCR, one entry per CDR3 protein. The sample has some 52,000 distinct CDR3 sequences, 8% to 10% seen once. The sample comprised whole blood. The receptors originated from an adult who was a healthcare worker with PCR-confirmed SARS-CoV-2 infection or an uninfected control (not recorded which).

J is TRBJ1-2 and V is TRBV6-6; no definite D call. This CDR3 has 14 amino acids. Trimming stripped 2 bases from V and 4 bases from J, with 11 bases between. CDR1 MNHNY and CDR2 SVGAGI come from the germline V gene (reference sequence). This CDR3 reads CASSYDGRSYGYTF. In nucleotides, the CDR3 is TGTGCCAGCAGTTACGACGGAAGATCCTATGGCTACACCTTC.

There are a few counts of this clonotype. This rearrangement joins TRBV7-2 to TRBJ2-3, with D perhaps TRBD1 (6 bases). This CDR3 contains 15 residues. The germline V gene has CDR1 SGHTA and CDR2 FQGNSA. V lost 5 bases to trimming and J lost 3 bases, with 15 bases between them. Here the CDR3 DNA reads TGTGCCAGCAGCGAGCAGGGGTCAAGGACAGATACGCAGTATTTT. It encodes CASSEQGSRTDTQYF.

The chain is built from TRBV27 and TRBJ1-6, with unresolved D. There are 15 residues in the CDR3. Germline loops: CDR1 MNHEY, CDR2 SMNVEV (reference sequence). V lost 0 bases to trimming and J lost 9 bases, with 12 bases between them. The CDR3 region is CASSLSPGGGSPLHF. CDR3 sequence (DNA): TGTGCCAGCAGTTTATCTCCCGGAGGTGGTTCACCCCTCCACTTT.